Listed here are 31 T cell receptor beta chains from one sample, sequenced in a study of PD-L1 blockade in urothelial cancer. The time point was: pretreatment peripheral blood. Libraries were prepared by immunoSEQ multiplex PCR; TCRdb keeps only in-frame clonotypes and omits some of them. The table records tens of thousands of clones, approximately 86% of them present only once. This sample comprised PBMCs, obtained around atezolizumab (anti-PD-L1) treatment. Receptor source: a man aged 55 to 70 with urothelial cancer.

The V gene is TRBV6-6, the J gene TRBJ2-1; 7 nucleotides line up with TRBD2. The trim removed 2 bases at V and 8 bases at J, leaving 9 bases unmatched. This CDR3 comprises 15 residues. The germline CDR1 and CDR2 sequences are MNHNY and SVGAGI (reference sequence). CDR3 protein: CASSYGGGGVDEQFF. The CDR3 DNA reads TGTGCCAGCAGTTACGGGGGGGGAGGGGTCGATGAGCAGTTCTTC.

The rearrangement joins TRBV30 to TRBJ2-7, with D perhaps matching TRBD2 (6 bases). CDR1 and CDR2 (germline): GTSNPN, SVGIG (reference sequence). The V end was cut by 0 bases, the J end by 4 bases, with 7 bases between. The CDR3 spans 12 residues. CDR3 nucleotides: TGTGCCTGGAGTGTAGCGGGTTACGAGCAGTACTTC. Translated, it gives CAWSVAGYEQYF.

This chain uses TRBV10-1 with TRBJ2-5, with 7 bases aligning to TRBD2. CDR3 size: 14 residues. Germline trimming cut 5 bases from V and 0 bases from J; bases unmatched to any gene: 3. Germline V gene sequence: CDR1 WNHNN, CDR2 SYGVQD (reference sequence). CDR3 in DNA: TGCGCCAGCAGTCGCGGGGGAGACCAAGAGACCCAGTACTTC. This gives the protein CASSRGGDQETQYF.

The rearrangement joins TRBV18 to TRBJ1-1; 7 nucleotides agree with TRBD1. Germline CDR1 KGHSH, CDR2 LQKENI. The CDR3 loop spans 16 amino acids. The trim removed 3 bases at V and 0 bases at J, leaving 7 bases unmatched. In DNA form, the CDR3 reads TGTGCCAGCTCACCTCCATTCGGGACAGTGAACACTGAAGCTTTCTTT. Translated: CASSPPFGTVNTEAFF.

For the CDR3, the DNA is TGTGCCTGTAGGATAGCTATTAATTCACCCCTCCACTTT. Protein sequence: CACRIAINSPLHF. This chain links TRBV30 with TRBJ1-6; D is uncertain. Germline CDR1 GTSNPN, CDR2 SVGIG (reference sequence). The V end was cut by 6 bases, the J end by 6 bases, with 12 bases between. The CDR3 is 13 amino acids.

This sequence joins TRBV5-4 and TRBJ2-1; possible D gene TRBD2, 6 bases. The CDR3 covers 14 residues. Germline assignment: CDR1 SGHNT and CDR2 YYREEE (reference sequence). Trimming removed 0 bases at V and 5 bases at J, with 9 bases between. CDR3 DNA: TGTGCCAGCAGCTTGGTGGAGGGACACAATGAGCAGTTCTTC. Amino acid sequence: CASSLVEGHNEQFF.

J is TRBJ2-7 and V is TRBV9, with D maybe TRBD2 (6 bases). The CDR3 covers 14 residues. V was cut by 0 bases and J by 2 bases, with 9 bases left in between. The germline V gene has CDR1 SGDLS and CDR2 YYNGEE. This CDR3 reads CASSVGWGAYEQYF. In nucleotides, the CDR3 is TGTGCCAGCAGCGTAGGCTGGGGGGCCTACGAGCAGTACTTC.

In this sample, this clone turned up once. This chain uses TRBV28 with TRBJ2-1, with a possible D match to TRBD1 (6 bases). Germline V gene data show CDR1 as MDHEN and CDR2 as SYDVKM. There are 16 residues in the CDR3. V lost 7 bases to trimming and J lost 5 bases, with 21 bases between them. CDR3 nucleotides: TGTGCCAGCACCCAACTAGGGGGACCTCGGGACAATGAGCAGTTCTTC. The encoded protein is CASTQLGGPRDNEQFF.

The CDR3 loop is CASSSPTSGGPSYNEQFF. For the CDR3, the DNA is TGTGCCAGCAGCTCCCCCACTAGCGGGGGGCCTTCCTACAATGAGCAGTTCTTC. The chain has TRBV7-9 and TRBJ2-1; 12 bases agree with TRBD2. V lost 4 bases, J lost 1 base, and 8 bases stayed unmatched. Germline CDR1 is SEHNR and CDR2 is FQNEAQ (reference sequence). This CDR3 comprises 18 residues.

This rearrangement joins TRBV2 to TRBJ2-1; 10 bases map to TRBD2. V lost 3 bases to trimming and J lost 5 bases; unmatched junction nucleotides: 7. CDR3 size: 16 residues. Germline CDR1 reads SNHLY; CDR2 reads FYNNEI. The CDR3 here is CASSDSPSGGHNEQFF. DNA for the CDR3: TGTGCCAGCAGTGATAGTCCTAGCGGGGGCCACAATGAGCAGTTCTTC.

This chain joins TRBV28 and TRBJ2-7; a possible D gene is TRBD2 (5 bases). Between the trimmed V and J ends, which lost 2 bases and 0 bases, there was a span of 8 bases. This CDR3 has 14 residues. Germline-derived CDR1 and CDR2 are MDHEN and SYDVKM. The DNA for the CDR3 is TGTGCCAGCAGTTTAAGCGGCCACTCCTACGAGCAGTACTTC. Its translation is CASSLSGHSYEQYF.

This clone turned up a few times. The chain employs TRBV30 and TRBJ1-1, with a possible D match to TRBD1 (5 bases). Trimming stripped 5 bases from V and 13 bases from J, with 17 bases between. From germline, CDR1 is GTSNPN and CDR2 SVGIG (reference sequence). The length of the CDR3 is 11 residues. The DNA of the CDR3 is TGTGCCTGGGGACAAAGGAACGTGGGTTTCTTT. This gives the protein CAWGQRNVGFF.

The chain has TRBV14 and TRBJ2-3, with TRBD2 matching 9 bases. The CDR3 runs 14 residues. Germline-derived CDR1 and CDR2 are SGHDN and FVKESK. The V gene end was trimmed by 4 bases and the J gene end by 5 bases; junction bases not matched to a gene: 4. CDR3 bases: TGTGCCAGCAGCCGCGGGGGGGCCAAAGATACGCAGTATTTT. Its protein is CASSRGGAKDTQYF.

There are many counts of this clone. The chain recombines TRBV5-4 with TRBJ2-7, with TRBD1 identical over 7 bases. V lost 4 bases and J lost 0; bases outside the gene matches: 7. The CDR3 consists of 15 residues. CDR1 and CDR2 (germline): SGHNT, YYREEE (reference sequence). The CDR3 here is CASSRMGQLSYEQYF. Here the CDR3 DNA reads TGTGCCAGCAGCCGTATGGGACAGCTCTCCTACGAGCAGTACTTC.

This clone was seen many times. The chain combines TRBV10-2 with TRBJ2-7; a possible D gene is TRBD2 (6 bases). Trimming shortened V by 7 bases and J by 3 bases, and 13 bases separated the two germline ends. The CDR3 loop spans 13 amino acids. Per germline, CDR1 WSHSY and CDR2 SAAADI. CDR3 sequence reads: CASTPGTVYEQYF. In DNA form, the CDR3 reads TGCGCCAGCACCCCCGGGACTGTCTACGAGCAGTACTTC.

The rearrangement links TRBV6-5 to TRBJ1-1, with 8 bases that match TRBD1. Looked up from germline, CDR1 is MNHEY and CDR2 is SVGAGI. The CDR3 runs to 14 residues. The ends lost 7 bases at V and 0 bases at J; junction bases unmatched: 4. The CDR3 reads CASIEDRVNTEAFF. Written as DNA, the CDR3 is TGTGCCAGCATCGAGGACAGGGTGAACACTGAAGCTTTCTTT.

The chain recombines TRBV7-6 with TRBJ2-2; 12 positions agree with TRBD1. V was pared by 8 bases and J by 7 bases, with 8 bases of the junction left unmatched. Germline V gene sequence: CDR1 SGHVS, CDR2 FNYEAQ. The CDR3 contains 15 residues. The CDR3 spells CASSRDRGQGGELFF. The CDR3 DNA reads as TGTGCCAGCTCCCGGGACAGGGGGCAGGGCGGGGAGCTGTTTTTT.

This clone was seen more than once but under ten times. This chain joins TRBV19 and TRBJ1-4; D ambiguous. Germline CDR1 is LNHDA and CDR2 is SQIVND (reference sequence). This CDR3 is built from 14 residues. V shed 5 bases and J shed 8 bases, with 15 bases lying between them. The CDR3 region has the DNA TGTGCCAGTAGTGCCGACGCGGCGGGGGAAAAACTGTTTTTT. This codes for CASSADAAGEKLFF.

This clone was seen only once. The chain is built from TRBV7-6 and TRBJ1-1; 7 bases map to TRBD1. The CDR3 is made up of 14 amino acids. Germline V CDR1 and CDR2: SGHVS, FNYEAQ. The ends lost 2 bases at V and 5 bases at J; junction bases unmatched: 5. The CDR3 DNA reads as TGTGCCAGCAGCTTACGGGACAGTCGGACTGAAGCTTTCTTT. Amino acid sequence: CASSLRDSRTEAFF.

The rearrangement uses TRBV10-3 and TRBJ1-5; perhaps TRBD1 as D (5 bases). Trimming shortened V by 10 bases and J by 5 bases, and 15 bases separated the two germline ends. CDR3 size: 13 residues. CDR1 is ENHRY, CDR2 SYGVKD, per germline. In nucleotides, the CDR3 is TGTGCCAGCCTGGGGGAGGGTCATCAGCCCCAGCATTTT. It is translated as CASLGEGHQPQHF.

The count of this clone is one. The chain is built from TRBV5-1 and TRBJ2-2, with TRBD1 matching 7 bases. Germline V lookup: CDR1 SGHRS, CDR2 YFSETQ. J lost 0 bases, V lost 5 bases, and 4 bases had no gene match. The CDR3 extends over 15 amino acids. CDR3 sequence: CASSRDSPNTGELFF. The CDR3 nucleotides are TGCGCCAGCAGTCGGGACAGCCCGAACACCGGGGAGCTGTTTTTT.

The V call is TRBV14, the J call TRBJ2-7; 8 nucleotides agree with TRBD2. Germline CDR1 SGHDN, CDR2 FVKESK. This CDR3 comprises 15 residues. V gave up 5 bases and J gave up 3 bases; unmatched junction bases: 9. In DNA, the CDR3 is TGTGCCAGCAGCAAGAGCGGGGGAAGCCTCTACGAGCAGTACTTC. It encodes CASSKSGGSLYEQYF. Looking up the rest from reference TRBV14 and TRBJ2-7 gives the full variable domain: EAGVTQFPSHSVIEKGQTVTLRCDPISGHDNLYWYRRVMGKEIKFLLHFVKESKQDESGMPNNRFLAERTGGTYSTLKVQPAELEDSGVYFCASSKSGGSLYEQYFGPGTRLTVT.

The chain recombines TRBV7-2 with TRBJ2-2; 11 bases fit TRBD1. The CDR3 runs 17 residues. The germline CDR1 and CDR2 sequences are SGHTA and FQGNSA. The V gene end was trimmed by 2 bases and the J gene end by 5 bases; junction bases not matched to a gene: 7. In nucleotides, the CDR3 is TGTGCCAGCAGCTTATCGGGACAGGGGGGTAGGACCGGGGAGCTGTTTTTT. The encoded protein is CASSLSGQGGRTGELFF.

V gene TRBV9 combines with J gene TRBJ2-3; 7 nucleotides align to TRBD2. Germline CDR1 SGDLS, CDR2 YYNGEE. This CDR3 contains 15 residues. With V trimmed by 5 bases and J by 1 base, 7 bases remained unmatched. DNA of the CDR3: TGTGCCAGCAGTGACCGGGGGGTGGGCACAGATACGCAGTATTTT. Its translation: CASSDRGVGTDTQYF.

The rearrangement joins TRBV18 to TRBJ2-5, with TRBD1 as a possible D gene (6 bases). Germline assignment: CDR1 KGHSH and CDR2 LQKENI. The V end was cut by 4 bases, the J end by 3 bases, with 12 bases between. CDR3 length: 14 residues. The CDR3 spells CASSLQGREETQYF. The CDR3 DNA follows: TGTGCCAGCTCACTACAGGGTAGGGAAGAGACCCAGTACTTC.

V usage is TRBV7-2 and J usage is TRBJ2-2, with D possibly matching TRBD2 (5 bases). The germline V and J ends were trimmed by 4 bases and 6 bases, with 9 bases remaining between them. Germline CDR1 SGHTA, CDR2 FQGNSA. The CDR3 contains 13 residues. The CDR3: CASSSRTSGELFF. CDR3 DNA sequence: TGTGCCAGCAGCTCCCGGACTTCCGGGGAGCTGTTTTTT.

The chain employs TRBV9 and TRBJ2-6; TRBD1 aligns across 7 bases. This CDR3 has 17 amino acids. Germline CDR1 and CDR2: SGDLS and YYNGEE. With V trimmed by 4 bases and J by 4 bases, 11 bases remained unmatched. Here the CDR3 reads CASSSTTGSHGANVLTF. The CDR3 DNA reads TGTGCCAGCAGCTCGACGACAGGGTCTCACGGGGCCAACGTCCTGACTTTC.

Only one count was recorded for this clone. The chain combines TRBV10-3 with TRBJ1-3; D might be TRBD1 (6 bases). Germline V lookup: CDR1 ENHRY, CDR2 SYGVKD. The length of the CDR3 is 14 residues. Trimming removed 6 bases at V and 2 bases at J, with 11 bases between. The CDR3 DNA follows: TGTGCCATCAGGAAACAGGGTACTGGAAACACCATATATTTT. As protein: CAIRKQGTGNTIYF.

This rearrangement joins TRBV19 to TRBJ1-3, with 7 bases aligning to TRBD1. The germline CDR1 and CDR2 sequences are LNHDA and SQIVND (reference sequence). V was pared by 7 bases and J by 0 bases, with 12 bases of the junction left unmatched. CDR3 length: 17 residues. CDR3 amino acids: CASTRRGQWLSGNTIYF. The CDR3 coding sequence is TGTGCCAGTACGCGGCGGGGACAGTGGCTCTCTGGAAACACCATATATTTT.

The V and J genes are TRBV5-1 and TRBJ2-7; maybe TRBD1 (5 bases). This CDR3 has 17 amino acids. Germline values: CDR1 SGHRS, CDR2 YFSETQ. Trimming removed 0 bases at V and 0 bases at J, with 16 bases between. The CDR3 here is CASSLGQNRTSSYEQYF. DNA for the CDR3: TGCGCCAGCAGCTTGGGTCAGAACAGGACGAGCTCCTACGAGCAGTACTTC.

This clone was counted once. This chain joins TRBV30 and TRBJ1-4, with a weak D call TRBD1 (5 bases). The germline gives CDR1 GTSNPN, CDR2 SVGIG (reference sequence). The CDR3 spans 15 residues. Deletions cut 0 bases from V and 5 bases from J, with 13 bases between. In DNA form, the CDR3 reads TGTGCCTGGAGTGTACTTGACAGTCGGAATGAAAAACTGTTTTTT. Protein product: CAWSVLDSRNEKLFF.